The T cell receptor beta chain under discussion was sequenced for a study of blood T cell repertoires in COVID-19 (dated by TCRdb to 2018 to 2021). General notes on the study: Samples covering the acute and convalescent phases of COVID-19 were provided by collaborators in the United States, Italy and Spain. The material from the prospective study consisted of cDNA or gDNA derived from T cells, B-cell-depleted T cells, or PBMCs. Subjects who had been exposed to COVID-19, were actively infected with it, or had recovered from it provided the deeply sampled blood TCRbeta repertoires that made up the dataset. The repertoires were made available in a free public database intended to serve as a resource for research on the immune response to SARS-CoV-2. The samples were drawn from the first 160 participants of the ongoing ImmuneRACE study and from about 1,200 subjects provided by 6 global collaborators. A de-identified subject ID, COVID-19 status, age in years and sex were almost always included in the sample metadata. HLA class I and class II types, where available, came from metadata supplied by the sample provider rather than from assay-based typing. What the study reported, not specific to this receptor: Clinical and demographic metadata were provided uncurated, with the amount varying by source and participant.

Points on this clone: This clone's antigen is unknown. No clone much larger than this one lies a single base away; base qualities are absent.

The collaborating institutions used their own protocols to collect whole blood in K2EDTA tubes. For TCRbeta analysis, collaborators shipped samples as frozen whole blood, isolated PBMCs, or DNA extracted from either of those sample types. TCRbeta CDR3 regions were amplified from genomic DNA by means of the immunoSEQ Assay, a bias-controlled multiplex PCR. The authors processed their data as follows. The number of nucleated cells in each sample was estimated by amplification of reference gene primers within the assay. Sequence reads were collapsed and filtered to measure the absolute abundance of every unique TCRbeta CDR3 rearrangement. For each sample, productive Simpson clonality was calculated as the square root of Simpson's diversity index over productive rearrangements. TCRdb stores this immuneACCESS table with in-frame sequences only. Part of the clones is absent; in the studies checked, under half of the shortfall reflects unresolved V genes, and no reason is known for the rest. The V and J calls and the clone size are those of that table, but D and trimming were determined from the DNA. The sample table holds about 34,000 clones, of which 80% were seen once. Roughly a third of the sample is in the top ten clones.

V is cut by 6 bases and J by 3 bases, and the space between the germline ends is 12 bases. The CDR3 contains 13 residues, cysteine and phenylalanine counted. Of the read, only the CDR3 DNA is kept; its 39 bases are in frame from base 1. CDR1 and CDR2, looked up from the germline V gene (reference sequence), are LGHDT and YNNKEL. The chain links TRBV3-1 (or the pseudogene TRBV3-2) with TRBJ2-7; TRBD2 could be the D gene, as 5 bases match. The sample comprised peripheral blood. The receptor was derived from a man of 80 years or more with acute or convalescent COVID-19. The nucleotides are TGTGCCAGCAGACTCGGGAACAGCTACGAGCAGTACTTC. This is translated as CASRLGNSYEQYF.